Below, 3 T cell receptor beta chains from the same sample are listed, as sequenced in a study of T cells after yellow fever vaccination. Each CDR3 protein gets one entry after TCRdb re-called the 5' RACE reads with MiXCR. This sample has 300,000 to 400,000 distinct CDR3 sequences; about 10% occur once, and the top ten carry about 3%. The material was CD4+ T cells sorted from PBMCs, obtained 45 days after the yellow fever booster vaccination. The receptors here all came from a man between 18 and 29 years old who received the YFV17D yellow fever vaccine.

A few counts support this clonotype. This chain's CDR3 is CASSYGDSGANVLTF. DNA of the CDR3: TGTGCCAGCAGTTACGGGGACTCTGGGGCCAACGTCCTGACTTTC. J is TRBJ2-6 and V is TRBV6-2 or TRBV6-3; no reliable D call. There are 15 residues in the CDR3. Deletions cut 2 bases from V and 0 bases from J, with 5 bases between. In germline, CDR1 is MNHEY, CDR2 SVGEGT.

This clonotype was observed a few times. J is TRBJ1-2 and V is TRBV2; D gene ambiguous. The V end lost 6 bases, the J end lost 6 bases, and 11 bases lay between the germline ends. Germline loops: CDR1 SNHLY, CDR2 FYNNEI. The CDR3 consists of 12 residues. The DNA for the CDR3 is TGTGCCAGCAGAACCTTCGGGCATGGCTACACCTTC. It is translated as CASRTFGHGYTF.

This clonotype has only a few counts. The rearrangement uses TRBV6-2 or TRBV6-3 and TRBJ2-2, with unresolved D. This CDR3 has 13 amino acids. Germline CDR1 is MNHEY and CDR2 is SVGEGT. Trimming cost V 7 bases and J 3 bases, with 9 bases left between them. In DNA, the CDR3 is TGTGCCAGCACCCAGAGTCACACCGGGGAGCTGTTTTTT. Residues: CASTQSHTGELFF.